This T cell receptor beta chain was recovered during a study of blood T cells in healthy people across ages. This CDR3 contains 12 residues. The V gene end was trimmed by 6 bases and the J gene end by 10 bases; junction bases not matched to a gene: 8. Germline CDR1 MDHEN, CDR2 SYDVKM. For the second PCR, which ran for 7 to 11 cycles, a sample-barcoded 5' primer and a J-beta primer mix were used. TCRdb fed the 5' RACE reads into MiXCR, producing one record per CDR3 protein. In the table there are some 1.8 million distinct CDR3 sequences, about two fifths of which are singletons. The sequence came from a human donor in good health. The rearrangement uses TRBV28 and TRBJ1-1, with 7 bases lining up with TRBD1. The sequenced sample was blood. Here the CDR3 DNA reads TGTGCCAGCAGACCAGGGGGTTCGGTAGCTTTCTTT. Encoded protein: CASRPGGSVAFF. Full variable domain (remainder filled in from reference TRBV28 and TRBJ1-1): DVKVTQSSRYLVKRTGEKVFLECVQDMDHENMFWYRQDPGLGLRLIYFSYDVKMKEKGDIPEGYSVSREKKERFSLILESASTNQTSMYLCASRPGGSVAFFGQGTRLTVV.